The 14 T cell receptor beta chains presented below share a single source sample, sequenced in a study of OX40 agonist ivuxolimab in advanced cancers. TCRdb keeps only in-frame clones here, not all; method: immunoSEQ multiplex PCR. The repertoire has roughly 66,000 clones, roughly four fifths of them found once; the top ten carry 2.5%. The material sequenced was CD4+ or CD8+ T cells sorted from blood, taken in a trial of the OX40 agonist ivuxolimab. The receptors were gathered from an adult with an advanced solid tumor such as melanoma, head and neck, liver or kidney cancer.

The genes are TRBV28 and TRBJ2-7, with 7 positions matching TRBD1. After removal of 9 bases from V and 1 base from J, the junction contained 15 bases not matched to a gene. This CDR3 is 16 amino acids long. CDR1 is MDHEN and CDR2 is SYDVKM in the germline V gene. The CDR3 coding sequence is TGTGCCAGTCGGCCTTTTACTGACAGGGATTCCTACGAGCAGTACTTC. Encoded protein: CASRPFTDRDSYEQYF.

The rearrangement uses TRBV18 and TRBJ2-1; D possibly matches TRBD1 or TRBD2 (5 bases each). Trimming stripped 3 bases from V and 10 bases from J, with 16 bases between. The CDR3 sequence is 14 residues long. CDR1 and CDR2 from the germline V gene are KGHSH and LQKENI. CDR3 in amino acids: CASSPPVGAREQFF. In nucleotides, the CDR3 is TGTGCCAGCTCACCCCCCGTCGGGGCCCGAGAGCAGTTCTTC.

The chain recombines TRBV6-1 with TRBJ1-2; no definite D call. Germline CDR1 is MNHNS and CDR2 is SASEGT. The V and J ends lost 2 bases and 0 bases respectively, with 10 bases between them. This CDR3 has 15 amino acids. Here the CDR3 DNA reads TGTGCCAGCAGTGAACGCCGTAATTCTAACTATGGCTACACCTTC. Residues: CASSERRNSNYGYTF.

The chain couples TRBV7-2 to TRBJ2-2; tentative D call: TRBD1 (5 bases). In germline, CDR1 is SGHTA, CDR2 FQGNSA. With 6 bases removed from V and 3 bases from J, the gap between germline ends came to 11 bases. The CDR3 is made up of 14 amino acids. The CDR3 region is CASRLTDYTGELFF. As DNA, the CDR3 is TGTGCCAGCAGGCTGACAGACTACACCGGGGAGCTGTTTTTT.

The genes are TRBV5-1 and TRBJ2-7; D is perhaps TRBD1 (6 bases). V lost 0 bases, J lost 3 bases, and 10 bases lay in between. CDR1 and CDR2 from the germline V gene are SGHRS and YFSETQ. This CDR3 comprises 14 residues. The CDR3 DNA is TGCGCCAGCAGCTTGGACAGGGTTATCTACGAGCAGTACTTC. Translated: CASSLDRVIYEQYF.

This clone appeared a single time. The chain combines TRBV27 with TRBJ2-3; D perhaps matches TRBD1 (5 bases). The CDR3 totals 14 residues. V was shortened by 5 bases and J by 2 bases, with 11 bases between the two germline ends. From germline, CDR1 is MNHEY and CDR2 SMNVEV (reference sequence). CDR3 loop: CASSIGDATDTQYF. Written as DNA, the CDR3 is TGTGCCAGCAGTATAGGGGATGCCACAGATACGCAGTATTTT.

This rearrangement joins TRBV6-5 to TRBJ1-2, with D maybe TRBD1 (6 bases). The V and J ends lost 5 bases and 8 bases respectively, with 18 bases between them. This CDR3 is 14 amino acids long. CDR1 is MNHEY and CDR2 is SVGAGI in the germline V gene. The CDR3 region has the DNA TGTGCCAGCAGTGCCGGGACAACTACGGTGGGCTACACCTTC. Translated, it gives CASSAGTTTVGYTF.

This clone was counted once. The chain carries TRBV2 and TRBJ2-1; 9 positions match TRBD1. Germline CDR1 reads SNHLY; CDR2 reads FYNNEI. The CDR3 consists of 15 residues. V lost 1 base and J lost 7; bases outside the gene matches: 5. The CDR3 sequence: CASSEEQGAGNEQFF. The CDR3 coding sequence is TGTGCCAGCAGTGAAGAACAGGGGGCAGGAAATGAGCAGTTCTTC.

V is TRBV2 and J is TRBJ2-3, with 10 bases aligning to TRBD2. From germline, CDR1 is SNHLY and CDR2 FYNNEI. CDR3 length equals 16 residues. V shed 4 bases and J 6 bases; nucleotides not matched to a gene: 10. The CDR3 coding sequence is TGTGCCAGCAGTGGAAGGAGCGGGAGGGTTCAGGATACGCAGTATTTT. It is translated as CASSGRSGRVQDTQYF.

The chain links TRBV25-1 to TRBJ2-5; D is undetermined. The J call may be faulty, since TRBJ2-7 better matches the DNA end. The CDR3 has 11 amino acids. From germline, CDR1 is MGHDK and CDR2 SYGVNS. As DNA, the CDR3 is TGTGCCAGCCGAGGTGTACACGAGCAGTACTTC. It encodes CASRGVHEQYF.

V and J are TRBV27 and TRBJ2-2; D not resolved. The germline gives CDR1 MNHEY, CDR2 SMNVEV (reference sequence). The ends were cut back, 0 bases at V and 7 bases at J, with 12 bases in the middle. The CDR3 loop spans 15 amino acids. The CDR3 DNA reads TGTGCCAGCAGTTTATCGGTAGGAAGGAGCGGGGAGCTGTTTTTT. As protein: CASSLSVGRSGELFF.

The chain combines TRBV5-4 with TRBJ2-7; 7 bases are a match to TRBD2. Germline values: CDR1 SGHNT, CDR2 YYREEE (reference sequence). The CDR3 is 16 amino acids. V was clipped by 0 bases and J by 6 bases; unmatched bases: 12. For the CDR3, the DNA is TGTGCCAGCAGCTTGGATGGGCTAGCGGTCGCCCCCGAGCAGTACTTC. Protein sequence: CASSLDGLAVAPEQYF.

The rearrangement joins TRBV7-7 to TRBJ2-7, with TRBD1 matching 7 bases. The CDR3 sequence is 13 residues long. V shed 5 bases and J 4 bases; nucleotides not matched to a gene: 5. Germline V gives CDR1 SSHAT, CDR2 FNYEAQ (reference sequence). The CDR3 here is CASSQLQGYEQYF. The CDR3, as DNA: TGTGCCAGCAGCCAATTACAGGGGTACGAGCAGTACTTC.

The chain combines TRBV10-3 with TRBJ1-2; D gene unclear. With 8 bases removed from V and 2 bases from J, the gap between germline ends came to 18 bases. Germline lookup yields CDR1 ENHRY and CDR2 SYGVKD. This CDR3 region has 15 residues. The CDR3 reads CAILETARGNYGYTF. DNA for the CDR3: TGTGCCATCCTTGAAACCGCCCGGGGAAACTATGGCTACACCTTC.